These 17 T cell receptor beta chains were all obtained from the same sample, sequenced in a study of blood T cell repertoires in COVID-19. Some clones are missing from TCRdb's copy, which holds only in-frame ones; the method was immunoSEQ multiplex PCR. The sample records 150,000 to 200,000 clones, about 80% being singletons. The sequenced sample consisted of peripheral blood. The receptor source for this set is a woman older than 75 with acute or convalescent COVID-19.

This chain connects TRBV5-4 to TRBJ2-1; TRBD2 agrees at 10 bases. The J segment lost 4 bases and the V segment lost 0 bases, leaving 1 base of the junction unmatched. The CDR3 spans 15 residues. Germline lookup yields CDR1 SGHNT and CDR2 YYREEE (reference sequence). CDR3 DNA sequence: TGTGCCAGCAGCTTGGCTAGCGGGAGTTACAATGAGCAGTTCTTC. Its protein product is CASSLASGSYNEQFF.

The chain has TRBV18 and TRBJ1-2; D is ambiguous. The CDR3 loop spans 14 amino acids. V was clipped by 2 bases and J by 8 bases, with 15 bases between them. Germline CDR1 is KGHSH and CDR2 is LQKENI. The CDR3 sequence is CASSPSGGPGGYTF. CDR3 sequence (DNA): TGTGCCAGCTCACCATCCGGAGGCCCTGGAGGCTACACCTTC.

The rearrangement uses TRBV7-9 and TRBJ2-3, with D tentatively TRBD2 (5 bases). V was pared by 3 bases and J by 9 bases, with 10 bases between. The CDR3 is 12 amino acids. CDR1 and CDR2 from the germline V gene are SEHNR and FQNEAQ (reference sequence). CDR3: CASSFPADTQYF. Here the CDR3 DNA reads TGTGCCAGCAGCTTTCCAGCGGACACGCAGTATTTT.

This chain uses TRBV7-9 with TRBJ2-7; 7 positions agree with TRBD1. Germline CDR1 SEHNR, CDR2 FQNEAQ (reference sequence). V trimming: 5 bases; J trimming: 7 bases; junction bases outside the gene matches: 11. This CDR3 has 14 residues. The CDR3, as DNA: TGTGCCAGCAGCCCGGAACAGGGGTCGCGGGAGCAGTACTTC. It translates to CASSPEQGSREQYF.

This clone has only a few counts. The V and J genes are TRBV7-9 and TRBJ2-7; D is ambiguous. The V gene lost 5 bases and the J gene lost 5 bases, with 13 bases spanning the gap. Looked up from germline, CDR1 is SEHNR and CDR2 is FQNEAQ (reference sequence). CDR3 size: 13 residues. CDR3 sequence (DNA): TGTGCCAGCAGCCTCATTGTTCCTAACGAGCAGTACTTC. Protein product: CASSLIVPNEQYF.

This clone came up a few times. This chain connects TRBV15 to TRBJ2-7; 7 positions match TRBD1. From germline, CDR1 is LNHNV and CDR2 YYDKDF (reference sequence). The J segment lost 4 bases and the V segment lost 5 bases, leaving 8 bases of the junction unmatched. The CDR3 is 14 amino acids. CDR3 sequence (DNA): TGTGCCACCAGCGCCGGGACAGAGTCTTACGAGCAGTACTTC. Its translation is CATSAGTESYEQYF.

This clone was recorded once. The V gene is TRBV9, the J gene TRBJ1-2; TRBD1 aligns across 7 bases. Germline assignment: CDR1 SGDLS and CDR2 YYNGEE. The CDR3 covers 14 residues. Germline trimming cut 3 bases from V and 4 bases from J; bases unmatched to any gene: 6. The CDR3 DNA reads as TGTGCCAGCAGCGCCCAACAGGGGACCTATGGCTACACCTTC. Translated, it gives CASSAQQGTYGYTF.

The chain is built from TRBV7-2 and TRBJ2-3; 10 nucleotides agree with TRBD2. This CDR3 is 15 amino acids long. The junction had 4 bases not matched to a gene; V was cut back by 2 bases and J by 5 bases. CDR1 is SGHTA and CDR2 is FQGNSA in the germline V gene. The CDR3 here is CASSLSGRAEDTQYF. CDR3 nucleotides: TGTGCCAGCAGCTTAAGCGGGAGGGCCGAAGATACGCAGTATTTT.

The rearrangement joins TRBV4-1 to TRBJ2-3, with 7 bases aligning to TRBD2. CDR3 size: 16 residues. Looked up from germline, CDR1 is MGHRA and CDR2 is YSYEKL. J lost 6 bases, V lost 1 base, and 10 bases had no gene match. The CDR3 region is CASSQGGGVERDTQYF. Written as DNA, the CDR3 is TGCGCCAGCAGCCAAGGGGGGGGAGTAGAAAGGGATACGCAGTATTTT.

The chain is built from TRBV7-2 and TRBJ1-5, with D unresolved. This CDR3 is built from 15 residues. CDR1 SGHTA and CDR2 FQGNSA come from the germline V gene. Trimming removed 4 bases at V and 4 bases at J, with 14 bases between. This CDR3 is CASSSSGSLNQPQHF. The CDR3 coding sequence is TGTGCCAGCAGCTCCTCTGGTAGTCTGAATCAGCCCCAGCATTTT. The full variable domain, completed using reference TRBV7-2 and TRBJ1-5, is GAGVSQSPSNKVTEKGKDVELRCDPISGHTALYWYRQSLGQGLEFLIYFQGNSAPDKSGLPSDRFSAERTGGSVSTLTIQRTQQEDSAVYLCASSSSGSLNQPQHFGDGTRLSIL.

J is TRBJ1-1 and V is TRBV5-1, with TRBD1 as a possible D gene (5 bases). Germline V gene lookup returns CDR1 SGHRS and CDR2 YFSETQ. The CDR3 is 15 residues long. Trimming took off 3 bases at V and 2 bases at J, with 14 bases between the two ends. CDR3 sequence reads: CASSSLTTVNTEAFF. DNA for the CDR3: TGCGCCAGCAGCTCCCTTACGACAGTAAACACTGAAGCTTTCTTT.

The V call is TRBV20-1, the J call TRBJ2-5; no clear D. This CDR3 has 11 amino acids. Germline CDR1 is DFQATT and CDR2 is SNEGSKA (reference sequence). V was cut by 2 bases and J by 4 bases, with 5 bases left in between. The CDR3 sequence is CSARSGETQYF. CDR3 in DNA: TGCAGTGCTAGATCCGGAGAGACCCAGTACTTC.

This rearrangement joins TRBV4-2 to TRBJ2-1, with 8 bases that match TRBD2. CDR1 LGHNA and CDR2 YNFKEQ come from the germline V gene. CDR3 size: 16 residues. V gave up 2 bases and J gave up 4 bases; unmatched junction bases: 7. The CDR3 is CASSQRMSGRYNEQFF. As DNA, the CDR3 is TGTGCCAGCAGCCAAAGGATGAGCGGGAGATACAATGAGCAGTTCTTC.

The chain joins TRBV2 to TRBJ1-2, with 10 bases matching TRBD1. This CDR3 region has 12 residues. The germline CDR1 and CDR2 sequences are SNHLY and FYNNEI. The V gene end was trimmed by 9 bases and the J gene end by 7 bases; junction bases not matched to a gene: 5. CDR3 sequence: CASGDRGGGYTF. CDR3 DNA sequence: TGTGCCAGTGGGGACAGGGGAGGTGGCTACACCTTC.

The chain carries TRBV5-1 and TRBJ1-1, with 10 bases fitting TRBD1. With 4 bases clipped from V and 4 bases from J, the junction kept 7 bases outside the gene matches. The CDR3 runs to 15 residues. The germline V gene has CDR1 SGHRS and CDR2 YFSETQ. CDR3 region: CASSLLGQGGTEAFF. CDR3 coding DNA: TGCGCCAGCAGCCTACTTGGACAGGGGGGCACTGAAGCTTTCTTT. Full variable domain (missing parts from reference TRBV5-1 and TRBJ1-1): KAGVTQTPRYLIKTRGQQVTLSCSPISGHRSVSWYQQTPGQGLQFLFEYFSETQRNKGNFPGRFSGRQFSNSRSEMNVSTLELGDSALYLCASSLLGQGGTEAFFGQGTRLTVV.

The chain is built from TRBV2 and TRBJ1-1, with D possibly being TRBD1 (5 bases). Trimming stripped 6 bases from V and 0 bases from J, with 23 bases between. This CDR3 spans 18 amino acids. The germline V gene has CDR1 SNHLY and CDR2 FYNNEI. The CDR3 region is CASRDLTVGPLMNTEAFF. The CDR3 DNA is TGTGCCAGCAGAGACCTGACAGTTGGCCCACTTATGAACACTGAAGCTTTCTTT.

The chain links TRBV9 to TRBJ1-5, with TRBD1 as a possible D gene (5 bases). This CDR3 comprises 12 residues. The V end was cut by 4 bases, the J end by 5 bases, with 7 bases between. CDR1 and CDR2 from the germline V gene are SGDLS and YYNGEE. CDR3 residues: CASSQGYQPQHF. The CDR3 nucleotides read TGTGCCAGCAGCCAGGGATATCAGCCCCAGCATTTT.